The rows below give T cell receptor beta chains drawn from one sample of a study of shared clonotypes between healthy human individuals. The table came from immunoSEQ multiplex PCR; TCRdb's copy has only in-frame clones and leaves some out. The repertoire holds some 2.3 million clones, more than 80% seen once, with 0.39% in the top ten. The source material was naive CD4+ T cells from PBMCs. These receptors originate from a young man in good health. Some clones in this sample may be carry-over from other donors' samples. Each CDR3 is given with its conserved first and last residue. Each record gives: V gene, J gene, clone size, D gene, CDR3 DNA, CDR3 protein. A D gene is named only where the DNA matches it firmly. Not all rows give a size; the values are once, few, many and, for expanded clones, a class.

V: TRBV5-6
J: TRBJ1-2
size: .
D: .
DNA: TGTGCCAGCAGCCCCGCTTATCGGGGGCGGCTTTATGGCTACACCTTC
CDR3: CASSPAYRGRLYGYTF

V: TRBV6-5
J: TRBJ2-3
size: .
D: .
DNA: TGTGCCAGCAGAAGGCTACAGGGCACAGATACGCAGTATTTT
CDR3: CASRRLQGTDTQYF

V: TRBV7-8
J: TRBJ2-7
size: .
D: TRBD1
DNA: TGTGCCAGCAGCAACCGACAGGGGCCCTCCTACGAGCAGTACTTC
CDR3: CASSNRQGPSYEQYF

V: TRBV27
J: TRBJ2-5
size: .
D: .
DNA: TGTGCCAGCAGTTTACACCCCGGCGGTGCCCAAGAGACCCAGTACTTC
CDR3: CASSLHPGGAQETQYF

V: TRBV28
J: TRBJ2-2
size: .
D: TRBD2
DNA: TGTGCCAGCAGTTCCAACCTAGCGGGAGCCATACGGGGCACCGGGGAGCTGTTTTTT
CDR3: CASSSNLAGAIRGTGELFF

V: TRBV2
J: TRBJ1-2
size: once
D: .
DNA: TGTGCCAGCAGTGTCATTAAGACAGGATACTATGGCTACACCTTC
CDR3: CASSVIKTGYYGYTF

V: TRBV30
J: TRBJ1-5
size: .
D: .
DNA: TGTGCCTGGAGTGTACTCAGGGGTCAGCCCCAGCATTTT
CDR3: CAWSVLRGQPQHF

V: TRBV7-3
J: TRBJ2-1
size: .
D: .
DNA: TGTGCCAGCAGCTACCTCGATGGGATCTACAATGAGCAGTTCTTC
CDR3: CASSYLDGIYNEQFF

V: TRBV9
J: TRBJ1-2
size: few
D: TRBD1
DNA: TGTGCCAGCAGCGTGGGACAGGGAAACTATGGCTACACCTTC
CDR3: CASSVGQGNYGYTF

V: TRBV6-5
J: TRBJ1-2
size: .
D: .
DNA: TGTGCCAGCAGTTACTCGATACCGTATCGGGACTATGGCTACACCTTC
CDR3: CASSYSIPYRDYGYTF

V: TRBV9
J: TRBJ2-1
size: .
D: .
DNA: TGTGCCAGCAGCGTAGTACCCTCAGATGAGCAGTTCTTC
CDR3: CASSVVPSDEQFF